This T cell receptor (beta chain) was documented in a study of blood T cell repertoires in COVID-19. Study details: Acute-phase and convalescent COVID-19 samples originated in the United States, Italy and Spain. Nucleic acid was either cDNA or gDNA, and it came from T cells, B-cell-depleted T cells, or PBMCs.

The CDR3 is 13 residues long. From germline, CDR1 is MNHEY and CDR2 SMNVEV (reference sequence). V lost 1 base and J lost 9, with 10 bases in between. Under the authors' procedure: Using reference gene primer amplification, nucleated cell counts were estimated. Some clones are missing from TCRdb's copy, which holds only in-frame ones; the method was immunoSEQ multiplex PCR. V and J calls and clone size are as listed in that table; D and trimming were resolved from the DNA. The table records 200,000 to 300,000 clones, around 85% of them present only once. The TCR sequence derives from a woman in her sixties with active or convalescent COVID-19. The chain has TRBV27 and TRBJ2-1; D unclear. Material for sequencing was peripheral blood. CDR3 DNA: TGTGCCAGCAGTTTATTAGGCCAGGTTGAGCAGTTCTTC. Translating it yields CASSLLGQVEQFF.